These T cell receptor beta chains were read from a single sample in a study of graft-versus-host responses after intestinal transplantation. The repertoire was sequenced with immunoSEQ multiplex PCR; TCRdb's copy has only in-frame clones and lacks some. The repertoire consists of some 40,000 clones, with about 89% occurring once and the leading ten covering over 2%. This specimen consisted of PBMCs, obtained around 43 weeks after intestinal transplant. The receptors originated from a human patient who received an intestinal transplant, so some T cells may come from the graft donor. Both conserved end residues are part of each CDR3. The D gene is left open where the match is weak. Not every row has a clone size; where given, it reads once, few, many or a size class.

NA	TRBV6-5	TRBJ1-1	NA	CASSYSRRGAFF	TGTGCCAGCAGTTACTCGAGACGAGGGGCTTTCTTT
NA	TRBV2	TRBJ2-7	NA	CASSEGGHGLALSYEQYF	TGTGCCAGCAGTGAAGGAGGCCACGGGCTAGCGCTCTCCTACGAGCAGTACTTC
TRBD1	TRBV7-2	TRBJ1-5	NA	CASSLGTGGRQPQHF	TGTGCCAGCAGCTTAGGGACAGGGGGTCGTCAGCCCCAGCATTTT
NA	TRBV28	TRBJ2-5	NA	CASGTKKRETQYF	TGTGCCAGCGGGACAAAAAAAAGGGAGACCCAGTACTTC
TRBD1	TRBV28	TRBJ2-2	NA	CASRMTGALLFF	TGTGCCAGCAGGATGACAGGGGCCCTGCTGTTTTTT
NA	TRBV7-2	TRBJ1-1	once	CASSLFDGPNTEAFF	TGTGCCAGCAGCTTATTCGACGGCCCAAACACTGAAGCTTTCTTT
NA	TRBV7-9	TRBJ1-1	NA	CASSLGLREAFF	TGTGCCAGCAGCTTAGGCCTCCGTGAAGCTTTCTTT
NA	TRBV6-5	TRBJ1-4	once	CASSPDGNEKLFF	TGTGCCAGCAGTCCGGACGGTAATGAAAAACTGTTTTTT
TRBD1	TRBV5-5	TRBJ1-1	NA	CASSLRDRAEAFF	TGTGCCAGCAGCTTACGGGACAGGGCTGAAGCTTTCTTT
TRBD2	TRBV25-1	TRBJ2-1	NA	CASSGIKRDRYNEQFF	TGTGCCAGCAGTGGGATAAAGCGGGATCGGTACAATGAGCAGTTCTTC
NA	TRBV7-9	TRBJ2-1	NA	CASALGGANEQFF	TGTGCCAGCGCATTAGGGGGGGCCAATGAGCAGTTCTTC
NA	TRBV7-8	TRBJ1-3	once	CASSLGWTGNTIYF	TGTGCCAGCAGCTTGGGGTGGACCGGAAACACCATATATTTT
NA	TRBV5-1	TRBJ2-2	NA	CASSWTVTGELFF	TGCGCCAGCAGCTGGACAGTCACCGGGGAGCTGTTTTTT
TRBD2	TRBV19	TRBJ2-3	NA	CASSIALTSGSSSTDTQYF	TGTGCCAGTAGTATAGCCCTCACTAGCGGGAGTTCCTCCACAGATACGCAGTATTTT
NA	TRBV4-1	TRBJ1-1	NA	CASSPPGGPNTEAFF	TGCGCCAGCAGCCCTCCGGGGGGACCTAACACTGAAGCTTTCTTT
NA	TRBV7-3	TRBJ2-1	NA	CASSPPGGDEQFF	TGTGCCAGCAGCCCACCTGGAGGGGATGAGCAGTTCTTC
NA	TRBV18	TRBJ2-1	NA	CASSLMSASSSYNEQFF	TGTGCCAGCTCCCTAATGAGTGCCTCTAGCTCCTACAATGAGCAGTTCTTC
NA	TRBV6-5	TRBJ2-5	few	CASSYSTGATQETQYF	TGTGCCAGCAGTTACTCGACTGGGGCTACCCAAGAGACCCAGTACTTC
TRBD1	TRBV18	TRBJ2-2	NA	CASSPPTGGDTGELFF	TGTGCCAGCTCACCTCCCACAGGGGGCGACACCGGGGAGCTGTTTTTT
NA	TRBV7-3	TRBJ2-1	once	CASSLVHLSSYNEQFF	TGTGCCAGCAGCTTAGTACATCTGAGCTCCTACAATGAGCAGTTCTTC
NA	TRBV6-1	TRBJ1-3	NA	CASRGFSGNTIYF	TGTGCCAGCAGAGGATTCTCTGGAAACACCATATATTTT
NA	TRBV5-1	TRBJ2-2	NA	CASSLRAGRNTGELFF	TGCGCCAGCAGCTTGAGGGCAGGGAGGAACACCGGGGAGCTGTTTTTT